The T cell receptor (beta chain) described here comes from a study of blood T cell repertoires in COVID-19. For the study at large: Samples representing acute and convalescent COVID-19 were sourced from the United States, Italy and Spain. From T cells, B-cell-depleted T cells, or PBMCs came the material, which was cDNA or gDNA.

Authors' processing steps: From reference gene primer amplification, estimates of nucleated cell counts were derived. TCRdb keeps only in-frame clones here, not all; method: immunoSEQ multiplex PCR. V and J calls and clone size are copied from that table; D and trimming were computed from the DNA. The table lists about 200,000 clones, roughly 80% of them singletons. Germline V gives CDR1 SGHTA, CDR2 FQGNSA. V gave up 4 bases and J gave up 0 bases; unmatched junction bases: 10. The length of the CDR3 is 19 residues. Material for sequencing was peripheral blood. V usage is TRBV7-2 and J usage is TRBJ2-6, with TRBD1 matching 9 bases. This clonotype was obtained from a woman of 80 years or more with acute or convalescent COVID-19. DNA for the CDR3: TGTGCCAGCAGCTCAATTCCGGGACAGGGCCTCTCTGGGGCCAACGTCCTGACTTTC. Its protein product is CASSSIPGQGLSGANVLTF.